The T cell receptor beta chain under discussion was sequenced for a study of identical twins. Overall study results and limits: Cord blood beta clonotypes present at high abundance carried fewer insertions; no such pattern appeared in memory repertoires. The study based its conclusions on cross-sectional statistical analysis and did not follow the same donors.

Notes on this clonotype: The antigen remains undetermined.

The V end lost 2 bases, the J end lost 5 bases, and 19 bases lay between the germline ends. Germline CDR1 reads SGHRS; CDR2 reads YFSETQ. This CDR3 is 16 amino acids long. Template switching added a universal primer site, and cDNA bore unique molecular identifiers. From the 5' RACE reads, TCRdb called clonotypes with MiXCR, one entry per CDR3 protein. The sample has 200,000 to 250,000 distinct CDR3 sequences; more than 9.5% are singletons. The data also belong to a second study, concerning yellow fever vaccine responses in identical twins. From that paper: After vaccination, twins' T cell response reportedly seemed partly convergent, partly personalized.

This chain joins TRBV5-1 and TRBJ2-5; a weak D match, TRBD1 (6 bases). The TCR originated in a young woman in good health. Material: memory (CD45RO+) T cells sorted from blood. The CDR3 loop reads CASSFAPLGAQETQYF. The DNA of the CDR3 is TGCGCCAGCAGCTTTGCCCCGTTGGGGGCGCAGGAGACCCAGTACTTC.